This is a list of T cell receptor beta chains from one sample in a study of control samples from healthy donors and cancer patients. Libraries were prepared by immunoSEQ multiplex PCR; TCRdb keeps only in-frame clonotypes and omits some of them. The table shows approximately 230,000 clones, with around 80% occurring only once. Material: PBMCs. Receptors originate from a woman aged 55-69 years with lung cancer. Each CDR3 is given with its conserved first and last residue. The D gene is left open where the match is weak. Expanded clones get a size class; other rows say once, few or many, or leave the size out.

v_gene	j_gene	abundance	d_gene	CDR3nt	CDR3aa
TRBV6-6	TRBJ1-3	-	TRBD1	TGTGCCAGCAGTCCGACAGGGTTTGGAAACACCATATATTTT	CASSPTGFGNTIYF
TRBV5-1	TRBJ1-2	-	TRBD1	TGCGCCAGCAGCTCCTTAGGGACAGACTATGGCTACACCTTC	CASSSLGTDYGYTF
TRBV2	TRBJ2-7	-	TRBD1	TGTGCCAGCAGGCGACAGGGAACCTACGAGCAGTACTTC	CASRRQGTYEQYF
TRBV9	TRBJ1-6	-	-	TGTGCCAGCAGCGTAGAACCGAATAATTCACCCCTCCACTTT	CASSVEPNNSPLHF
TRBV10-3	TRBJ2-3	-	TRBD2	TGTGCCATCAGTCCCTTCGGGAGCGGGGGCCCCACAGATACGCAGTATTTT	CAISPFGSGGPTDTQYF
TRBV11-2	TRBJ2-1	-	TRBD2	TGTGCCAGCAGCGCGACTAGCGGGTTATACAATGAGCAGTTCTTC	CASSATSGLYNEQFF
TRBV19	TRBJ1-5	-	-	TGTGCCAGTAGTAGACAGGTCGGACAGCCCCAGCATTTT	CASSRQVGQPQHF
TRBV5-1	TRBJ1-2	-	TRBD1	TGCGCCAGCACACCAACCGGGACGGACAGGGCCGCTGGCTACACCTTC	CASTPTGTDRAAGYTF
TRBV7-9	TRBJ2-2	-	TRBD1	TGTGCCAGCAGACCGACAGGGAGAAGGACCGGGGAGCTGTTTTTT	CASRPTGRRTGELFF
TRBV5-1	TRBJ2-5	-	-	TGCGCCAGCAGCTTGGAGGGGGGGGGACAAGAGACCCAGTACTTC	CASSLEGGGQETQYF
TRBV6-5	TRBJ1-1	-	-	TGTGCCAGCATCCAGGGAGAGGCCACTGAAGCTTTCTTT	CASIQGEATEAFF
TRBV10-3	TRBJ2-7	once	TRBD1	TGTGCCATCAAAAAGACCGGGACAGGGGACTACGAGCAGTACTTC	CAIKKTGTGDYEQYF
TRBV4-1	TRBJ2-7	-	TRBD2	TGCGCCAGCAGCCAAGATCTTTGGGGACTAGCGGGAGGGTCCTACGAGCAGTACTTC	CASSQDLWGLAGGSYEQYF
TRBV5-5	TRBJ1-1	-	-	TGTGCCAGCAGTTACACGACGAACACTGAAGCTTTCTTT	CASSYTTNTEAFF
TRBV5-5	TRBJ1-3	once	-	TGTGCCAGCAGTAATTCCCTTGGGGGACGATCTGGAAACACCATATATTTT	CASSNSLGGRSGNTIYF
TRBV5-1	TRBJ2-2	-	-	TGCGCCAGCAGCGCCGGGACCTCCCCCGGGGAGCTGTTTTTT	CASSAGTSPGELFF
TRBV6-5	TRBJ2-1	-	-	TGTGCCAGCAGTACCTCAAGAGACCAGTTCTTC	CASSTSRDQFF
TRBV6-5	TRBJ1-1	-	-	TGTGCCAGCGCGATCTGGGGGAACACTGAAGCTTTCTTT	CASAIWGNTEAFF
TRBV5-5	TRBJ2-7	-	-	TGTGCCAGCAGCCGGCAGGGGGGGGCCGCCTACGAGCAGTACTTC	CASSRQGGAAYEQYF
TRBV16	TRBJ2-3	-	TRBD2	TGTGCCAGCAGCCAATCGATGGCGGGAGGCACAGATACGCAGTATTTT	CASSQSMAGGTDTQYF
TRBV18	TRBJ1-5	-	-	TGTGCCAGCTCACCTGAGTGGGTTAGCAATCAGCCCCAGCATTTT	CASSPEWVSNQPQHF
TRBV6-5	TRBJ1-4	-	-	TGTGCCAGCAGTTACTCTGGAGTTCTGTCTAATGAAAAACTGTTTTTT	CASSYSGVLSNEKLFF
TRBV28	TRBJ2-7	-	TRBD2	TGTGCCAGCAGTACTAGCGGGAGTTTCTACGAGCAGTACTTC	CASSTSGSFYEQYF
TRBV4-1	TRBJ1-2	-	TRBD1	TGCGCCAGCAGCCACACCCGGGACAGGCCGAATTCCTACACCTTC	CASSHTRDRPNSYTF
TRBV5-4	TRBJ2-5	-	-	TGTGCCAGCAGCTTGGAAAGCCAAGAGACCCAGTACTTC	CASSLESQETQYF
TRBV30	TRBJ1-6	once	-	TGTGCCTGGAGTGTTCTAAGGGTACGGAATAATTCACCCCTCCACTTT	CAWSVLRVRNNSPLHF
TRBV5-8	TRBJ2-7	few	-	TGTGCCAGCAGCTTGGCGTATACCCCCTACGAGCAGTACTTC	CASSLAYTPYEQYF
TRBV7-9	TRBJ2-1	-	-	TGTGCCAGCAGTGGCGAACAGGGCTACAATGAGCAGTTCTTC	CASSGEQGYNEQFF
TRBV5-6	TRBJ2-7	-	TRBD1	TGTGCCAGCAGCTTGATCGACAGGGCCTCCTACGAGCAGTACTTC	CASSLIDRASYEQYF
TRBV4-1	TRBJ1-4	-	-	TGCGCCAGCAGCCAAGGGGCTCCATTGACTAATGAAAAACTGTTTTTT	CASSQGAPLTNEKLFF
TRBV10-3	TRBJ1-1	-	-	TGTGCCATCAGTGAGTCGCAGGGGACGAACACTGAAGCTTTCTTT	CAISESQGTNTEAFF
TRBV28	TRBJ2-7	few	TRBD2	TGTGCCAGCAGTCCCGGGACTAGGAACACGAACTTC	CASSPGTRNTNF